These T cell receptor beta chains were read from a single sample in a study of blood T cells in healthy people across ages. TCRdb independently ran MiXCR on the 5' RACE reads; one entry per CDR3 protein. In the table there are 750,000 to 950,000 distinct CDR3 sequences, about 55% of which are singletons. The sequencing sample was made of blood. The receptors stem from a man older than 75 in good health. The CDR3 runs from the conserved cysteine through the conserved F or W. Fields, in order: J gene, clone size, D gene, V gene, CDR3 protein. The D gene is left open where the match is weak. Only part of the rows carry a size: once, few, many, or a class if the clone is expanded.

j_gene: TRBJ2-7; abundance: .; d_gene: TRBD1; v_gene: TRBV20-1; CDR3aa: CSAFPGQGRHNEQYF
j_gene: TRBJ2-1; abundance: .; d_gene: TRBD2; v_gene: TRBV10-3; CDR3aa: CAIGPLAGVHNEQFF
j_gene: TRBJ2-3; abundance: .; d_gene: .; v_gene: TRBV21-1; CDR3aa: CASSKGDRLLCRYAYF
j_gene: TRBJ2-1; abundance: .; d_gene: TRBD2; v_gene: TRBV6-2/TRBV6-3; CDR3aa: CASEEAGGYNEQFF
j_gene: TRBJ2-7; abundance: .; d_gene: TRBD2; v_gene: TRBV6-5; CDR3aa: CASSNLASGLYEQYF
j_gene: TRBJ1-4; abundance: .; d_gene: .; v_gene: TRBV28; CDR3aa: CASIRSVATNEKLFF
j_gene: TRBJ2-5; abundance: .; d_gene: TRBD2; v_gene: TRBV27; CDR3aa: CAISPGNSGIPIQETQYF
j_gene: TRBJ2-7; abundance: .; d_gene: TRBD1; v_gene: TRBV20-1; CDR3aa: CSARDRIRYEQYF
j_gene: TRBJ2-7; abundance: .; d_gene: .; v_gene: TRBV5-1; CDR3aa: CASSFDGYESGEQYF
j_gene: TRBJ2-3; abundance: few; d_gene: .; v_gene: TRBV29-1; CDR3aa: CSVKRTDTQYF
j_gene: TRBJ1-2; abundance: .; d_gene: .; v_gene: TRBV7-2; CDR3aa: CASSLASGPRLYTF
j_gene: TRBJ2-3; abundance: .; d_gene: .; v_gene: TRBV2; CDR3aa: CASLQVGTDTQYF
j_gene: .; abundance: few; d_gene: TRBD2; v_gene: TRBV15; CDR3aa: CATSRESAGAGRRETQYF
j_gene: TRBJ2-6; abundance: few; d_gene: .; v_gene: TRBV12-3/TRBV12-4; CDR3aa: CASSPKLLISISGANVLTF
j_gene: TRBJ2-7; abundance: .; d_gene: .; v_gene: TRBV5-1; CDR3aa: CASGDQDSYEQYF
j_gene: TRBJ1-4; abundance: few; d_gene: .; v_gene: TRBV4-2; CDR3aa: CASSQEGGDRGEKLFF
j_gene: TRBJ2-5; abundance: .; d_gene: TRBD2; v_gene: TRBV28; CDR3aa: CASGGGKGETQYF
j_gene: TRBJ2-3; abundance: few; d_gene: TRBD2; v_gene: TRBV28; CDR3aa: CASSLSGRADTQYF
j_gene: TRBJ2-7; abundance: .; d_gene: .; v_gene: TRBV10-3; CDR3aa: CAISPRGGSYEQYF
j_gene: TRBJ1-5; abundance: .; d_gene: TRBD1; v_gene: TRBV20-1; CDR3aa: CSAPDRPNQPQHF
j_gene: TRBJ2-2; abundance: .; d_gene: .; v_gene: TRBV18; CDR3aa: CASSPLAANTGELFF
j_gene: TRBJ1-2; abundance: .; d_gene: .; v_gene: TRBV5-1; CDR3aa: CASSLARSGGNGYTF
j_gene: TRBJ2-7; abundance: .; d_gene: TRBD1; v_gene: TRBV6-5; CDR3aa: CASSYGTDVGYERYF
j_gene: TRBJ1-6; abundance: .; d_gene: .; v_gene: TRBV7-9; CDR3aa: CASSFYGTESPLHF
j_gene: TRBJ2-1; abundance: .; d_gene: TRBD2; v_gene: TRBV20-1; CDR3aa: CSARDLLAGGPNEQFF
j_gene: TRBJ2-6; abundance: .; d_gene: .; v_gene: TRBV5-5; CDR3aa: CASSPGAGLFSGANVLTF
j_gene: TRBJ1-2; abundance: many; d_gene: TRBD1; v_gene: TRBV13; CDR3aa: CASSQRTGPSYGYTF
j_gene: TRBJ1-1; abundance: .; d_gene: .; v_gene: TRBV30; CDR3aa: CAWSVTLTEAFF
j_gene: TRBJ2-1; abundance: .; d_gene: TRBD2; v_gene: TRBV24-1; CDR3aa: CATSDPATSGSINEQFF
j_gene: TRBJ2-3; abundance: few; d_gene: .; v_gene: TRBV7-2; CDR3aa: CASSVPGVGDTQYF
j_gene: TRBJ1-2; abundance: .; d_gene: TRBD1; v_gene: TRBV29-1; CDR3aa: CSVEDLDRGSNYGYTF
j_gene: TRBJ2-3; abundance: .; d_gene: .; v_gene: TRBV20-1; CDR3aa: CSARVFPSTDTQYF
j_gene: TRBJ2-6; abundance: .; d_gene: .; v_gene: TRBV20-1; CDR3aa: CSARDVGSGANVLTF
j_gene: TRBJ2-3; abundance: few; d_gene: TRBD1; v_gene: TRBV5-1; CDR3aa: CASSFSRTGGQDTQYF
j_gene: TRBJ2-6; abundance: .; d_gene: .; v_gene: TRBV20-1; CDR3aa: CSARDLDSSPGANVLTF
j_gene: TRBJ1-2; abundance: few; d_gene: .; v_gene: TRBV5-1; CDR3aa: CASRPSTEPGYTF
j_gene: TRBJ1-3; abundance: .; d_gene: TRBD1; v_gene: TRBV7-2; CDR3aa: CASSSRTGISGNTIYF
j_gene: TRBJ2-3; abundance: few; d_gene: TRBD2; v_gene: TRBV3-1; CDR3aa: CASSQDGTSGSGYAYF
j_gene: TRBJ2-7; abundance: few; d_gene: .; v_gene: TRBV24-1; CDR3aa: CATSDPPTSRDTATWGSYEQYF
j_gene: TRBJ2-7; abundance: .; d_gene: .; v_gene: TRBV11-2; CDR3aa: CASSLGTGEYEQYF
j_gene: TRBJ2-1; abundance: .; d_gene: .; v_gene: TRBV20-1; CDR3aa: CSAGGGTGKNEQFF
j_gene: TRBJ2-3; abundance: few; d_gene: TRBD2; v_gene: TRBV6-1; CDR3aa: CAAVELAGVKDTQYF
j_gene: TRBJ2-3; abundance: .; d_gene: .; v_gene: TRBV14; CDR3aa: CASSQDLRPTQYF
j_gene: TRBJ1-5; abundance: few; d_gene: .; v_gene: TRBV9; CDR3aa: CASSVDSDQPQHF
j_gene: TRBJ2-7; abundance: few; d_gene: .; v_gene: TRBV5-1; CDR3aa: CASSLDTYEQYF
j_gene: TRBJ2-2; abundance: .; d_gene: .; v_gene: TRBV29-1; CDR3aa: CSVEDRGRGNTGELFF
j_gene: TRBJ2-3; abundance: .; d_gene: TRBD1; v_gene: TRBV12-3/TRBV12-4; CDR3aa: CASSARTGGVTQYF
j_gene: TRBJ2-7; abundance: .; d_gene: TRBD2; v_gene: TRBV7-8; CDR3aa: CASSLISFSGLAGGDEQYF
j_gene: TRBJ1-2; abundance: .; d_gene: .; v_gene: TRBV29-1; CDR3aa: CSASGGGGYTF
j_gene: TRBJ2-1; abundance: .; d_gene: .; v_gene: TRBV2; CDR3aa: CASSDPSVEFF
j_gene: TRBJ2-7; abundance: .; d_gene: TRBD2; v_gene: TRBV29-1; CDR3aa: CSAGGASGAASYEQYF
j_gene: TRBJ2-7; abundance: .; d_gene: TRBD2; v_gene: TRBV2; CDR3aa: CASNLAGPPYEQYF
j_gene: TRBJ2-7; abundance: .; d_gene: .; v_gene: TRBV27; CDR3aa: CASSSSTRYAEYEQYF
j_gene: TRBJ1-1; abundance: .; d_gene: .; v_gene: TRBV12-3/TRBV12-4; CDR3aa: CASSPPQVTEAFF
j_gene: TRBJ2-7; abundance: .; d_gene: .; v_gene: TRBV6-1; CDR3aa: CASSAAISYEQYF
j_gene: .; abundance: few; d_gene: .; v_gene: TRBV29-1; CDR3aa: CSAGTLPGETQYF
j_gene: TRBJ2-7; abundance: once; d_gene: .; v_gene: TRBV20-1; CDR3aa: CSARDPSTNYEQYF
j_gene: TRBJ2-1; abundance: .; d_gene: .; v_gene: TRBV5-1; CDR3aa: CASRDGGSYNEQFF
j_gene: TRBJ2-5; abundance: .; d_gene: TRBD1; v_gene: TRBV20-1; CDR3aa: CSARDRRTGPKETQYF